These T cell receptor beta chains were read from a single sample in a study of spatial heterogeneity in lung cancer. TCRdb reprocessed the 5' RACE reads via MiXCR and lists one record per CDR3 protein. Among 35,000 to 55,000 distinct CDR3 sequences, 10% to 15% were seen once, and the ten largest hold over 30%. Sample: PBMCs, taken at follow-up. Receptors were obtained from a male donor with early-stage non-small cell lung cancer. Both conserved end residues are part of each CDR3. D genes are given only for firm matches. Clone size is given for some rows only: seen once, a few or many times, or a class if the clone is expanded.

D	size	V	J	CDR3	DNA
TRBD1	few	TRBV12-3/TRBV12-4	TRBJ2-3	CASTYRGGTDTQYF	TGTGCCAGCACTTACAGGGGAGGCACAGATACGCAGTATTTT
TRBD1	.	TRBV12-3/TRBV12-4	TRBJ2-5	CASTRRDSRETQYF	TGTGCCAGCACCCGCCGGGACAGCCGGGAGACCCAGTACTTC
TRBD1	many	TRBV2	TRBJ2-5	CASRTTGGRETQYF	TGTGCCAGCAGGACGACAGGGGGCCGGGAGACCCAGTACTTC
TRBD1	few	TRBV25-1	TRBJ2-7	CASSGTGGGGSYEQYF	TGTGCCAGCAGTGGGACAGGGGGTGGCGGGTCCTACGAGCAGTACTTC
TRBD1	few	TRBV7-2	TRBJ2-1	CASSSEGAPYNEQFF	TGTGCCAGCAGCTCCGAGGGGGCTCCTTACAATGAGCAGTTCTTC
.	many	TRBV5-8	TRBJ1-5	CASSLRLGPQHF	TGTGCCAGCAGCTTGAGGCTCGGGCCCCAGCATTTT
.	.	TRBV27	TRBJ2-3	CASSLVVADTQYF	TGTGCCAGCAGTTTAGTGGTGGCAGATACGCAGTATTTT
.	many	TRBV6-2/TRBV6-3	TRBJ1-2	CASTPDSYGYTF	TGTGCCAGCACCCCGGACAGCTATGGCTACACCTTC
TRBD1	few	TRBV7-9	TRBJ1-2	CASSLGGQADYGYTF	TGTGCCAGCAGCTTAGGCGGACAGGCGGACTATGGCTACACCTTC
.	.	TRBV3-1	TRBJ1-4	CASSLTRDGGEKLFF	TGTGCCAGCAGTCTTACCCGGGACGGGGGTGAAAAACTGTTTTTT
TRBD2	.	TRBV6-2/TRBV6-3	TRBJ2-3	CASSSPGRAGTDTQYF	TGTGCCAGCAGTTCGCCCGGGAGGGCCGGCACAGATACGCAGTATTTT
.	many	TRBV20-1	TRBJ1-3	CSARVTAGNTIYF	TGCAGTGCTAGGGTTACCGCTGGAAACACCATATATTTT
TRBD2	.	TRBV29-1	TRBJ2-1	CSVDFGLAGDHEQFF	TGCAGCGTTGACTTTGGGCTAGCGGGAGATCATGAGCAGTTCTTC
TRBD2	few	TRBV3-1	TRBJ2-1	CASSLFGTSGGNEQFF	TGTGCCAGCAGCCTCTTCGGGACTAGCGGGGGCAATGAGCAGTTCTTC
.	many	TRBV29-1	TRBJ1-2	CSAVSSYGYTF	TGCAGCGCGGTGAGCAGCTATGGCTACACCTTC
.	many	TRBV29-1	TRBJ1-1	CSVIRQLNTEAFF	TGCAGCGTTATCCGGCAGCTGAACACTGAAGCTTTCTTT
.	.	TRBV29-1	TRBJ1-1	CSVVMNTEAFF	TGCAGCGTTGTGATGAACACTGAAGCTTTCTTT
.	many	TRBV7-9	TRBJ1-5	CASSPSSAQPQHF	TGTGCCAGCAGCCCCTCTTCCGCGCAGCCCCAGCATTTT
TRBD1	few	TRBV11-3	TRBJ2-3	CASSLGGSSDTQYF	TGTGCCAGCAGCCTAGGGGGCAGTTCAGATACGCAGTATTTT
.	many	TRBV30	TRBJ1-5	CAWIGSFNQPQHF	TGTGCCTGGATAGGCAGTTTCAATCAGCCCCAGCATTTT
.	few	TRBV5-4	TRBJ1-2	CASSLQGVLEGYTF	TGTGCCAGCAGCCTACAAGGGGTTCTTGAGGGCTACACCTTC
TRBD2	many	TRBV18	TRBJ2-2	CASSPLSGGSPELFF	TGTGCCAGCTCACCACTCTCGGGAGGCTCCCCGGAGCTGTTTTTT
.	.	TRBV6-4	TRBJ2-3	CASSKSNTDTQYF	TGTGCCAGCAGTAAATCCAACACAGATACGCAGTATTTT
TRBD1	few	TRBV4-3	TRBJ1-5	CASSQQQGRNQPQHF	TGCGCCAGCAGCCAACAACAGGGGAGAAATCAGCCCCAGCATTTT
.	.	TRBV12-3/TRBV12-4	TRBJ2-6	CASRFRGSGANVLTF	TGTGCCAGCAGATTTAGGGGCTCTGGGGCCAACGTCCTGACTTTC
.	few	TRBV12-3/TRBV12-4	TRBJ2-4	CASSLWAGAKNIQYF	TGTGCCAGCAGTTTATGGGCGGGAGCCAAAAACATTCAGTACTTC
TRBD2	many	TRBV12-3/TRBV12-4	TRBJ2-2	CASSSAGAPRTGELFF	TGTGCCAGCAGTTCAGCGGGGGCCCCACGGACCGGGGAGCTGTTTTTT
TRBD2	many	TRBV12-3/TRBV12-4	TRBJ2-1	CASSTSGSRGNEQFF	TGTGCCAGCAGTACTAGCGGGAGTAGGGGGAATGAGCAGTTCTTC
.	few	TRBV5-6	TRBJ1-1	CASSLGVSQTNTEAFF	TGTGCCAGCAGCTTGGGAGTAAGTCAGACGAACACTGAAGCTTTCTTT
.	.	TRBV11-2	TRBJ1-1	CASSLTWNTEAFF	TGTGCCAGCAGCTTAACTTGGAACACTGAAGCTTTCTTT
.	many	TRBV7-2	TRBJ2-3	CASSGGRTDTQYF	TGTGCCAGCTCGGGGGGCCGCACAGATACGCAGTATTTT
.	many	TRBV4-3	TRBJ2-3	CASSQALRRDGDTQYF	TGCGCCAGCAGCCAAGCGCTTCGCAGGGATGGAGATACGCAGTATTTT
TRBD1	few	TRBV3-1	TRBJ1-2	CASSGGTGGYGYTF	TGTGCCAGCAGCGGCGGGACAGGGGGCTATGGCTACACCTTC
TRBD1	.	TRBV29-1	TRBJ1-1	CSVGRDRAATEAFF	TGCAGCGTTGGGCGGGACAGGGCTGCAACTGAAGCTTTCTTT
TRBD1	many	TRBV30	TRBJ2-5	CAWRAGGSETQYF	TGTGCCTGGAGGGCAGGGGGTAGTGAGACCCAGTACTTC
TRBD1	few	TRBV20-1	TRBJ1-2	CSARWDSGNYGYTF	TGCAGTGCTAGATGGGACAGCGGAAACTATGGCTACACCTTC
.	few	TRBV19	TRBJ2-5	CASSIPARAGQETQYF	TGTGCCAGTAGTATACCGGCACGGGCGGGACAAGAGACCCAGTACTTC
TRBD2	many	TRBV27	TRBJ2-3	CASSSPGTSGGTDTQYF	TGTGCCAGCAGTTCTCCCGGGACTAGCGGGGGCACAGATACGCAGTATTTT
TRBD2	once	TRBV7-9	TRBJ2-1	CASSPWTSGRANEQFF	TGTGCCAGCAGCCCCTGGACTAGCGGGAGGGCCAATGAGCAGTTCTTC
TRBD1	.	TRBV20-1	TRBJ2-7	CSARVPGQGAREQYF	TGCAGTGCTAGAGTTCCGGGACAGGGGGCGAGGGAGCAGTACTTC
.	.	TRBV11-2	TRBJ2-5	CASSLGETETQYF	TGTGCCAGCAGCTTAGGCGAGACAGAGACCCAGTACTTC
TRBD1	many	TRBV20-1	TRBJ2-7	CSASTGVGYEQYF	TGCAGTGCAAGTACAGGGGTAGGTTACGAGCAGTACTTC
.	few	TRBV11-2	TRBJ2-4	CASSPGRSKNIQYF	TGTGCCAGCAGCCCGGGCAGATCCAAAAACATTCAGTACTTC
.	many	TRBV27	TRBJ2-1	CASRRDLRIDDEQFF	TGTGCCAGCAGGAGGGACCTCCGGATCGACGATGAGCAGTTCTTC
.	many	TRBV9	TRBJ1-6	CASSGGPGEALNSPLHF	TGTGCCAGCAGCGGAGGTCCAGGGGAGGCTCTAAATTCACCCCTCCACTTT
TRBD2	many	TRBV7-2	TRBJ2-3	CASSATSGYTDTQYF	TGTGCCAGCAGCGCTACTAGCGGCTACACAGATACGCAGTATTTT
.	many	TRBV20-1	TRBJ2-5	CSARDLAQETQYF	TGCAGTGCTAGAGATTTGGCTCAAGAGACCCAGTACTTC
TRBD2	.	TRBV7-9	TRBJ2-7	CASSATSGSYEQYF	TGTGCCAGCAGCGCGACTAGCGGGAGCTACGAGCAGTACTTC